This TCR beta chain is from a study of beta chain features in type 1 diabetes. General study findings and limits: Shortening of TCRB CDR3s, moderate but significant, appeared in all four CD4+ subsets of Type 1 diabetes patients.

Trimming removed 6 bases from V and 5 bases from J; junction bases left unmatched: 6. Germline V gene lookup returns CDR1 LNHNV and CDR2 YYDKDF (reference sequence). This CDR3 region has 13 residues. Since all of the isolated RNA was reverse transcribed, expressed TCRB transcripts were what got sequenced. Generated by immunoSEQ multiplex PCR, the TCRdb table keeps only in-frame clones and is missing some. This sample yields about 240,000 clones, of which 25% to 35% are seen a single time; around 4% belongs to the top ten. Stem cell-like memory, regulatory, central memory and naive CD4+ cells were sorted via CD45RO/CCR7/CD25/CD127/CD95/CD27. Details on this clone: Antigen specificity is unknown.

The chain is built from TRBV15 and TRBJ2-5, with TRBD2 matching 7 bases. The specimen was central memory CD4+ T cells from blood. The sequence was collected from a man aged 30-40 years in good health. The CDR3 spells CATRFGGSETQYF. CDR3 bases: TGTGCCACCAGGTTTGGCGGGAGCGAGACCCAGTACTTC.